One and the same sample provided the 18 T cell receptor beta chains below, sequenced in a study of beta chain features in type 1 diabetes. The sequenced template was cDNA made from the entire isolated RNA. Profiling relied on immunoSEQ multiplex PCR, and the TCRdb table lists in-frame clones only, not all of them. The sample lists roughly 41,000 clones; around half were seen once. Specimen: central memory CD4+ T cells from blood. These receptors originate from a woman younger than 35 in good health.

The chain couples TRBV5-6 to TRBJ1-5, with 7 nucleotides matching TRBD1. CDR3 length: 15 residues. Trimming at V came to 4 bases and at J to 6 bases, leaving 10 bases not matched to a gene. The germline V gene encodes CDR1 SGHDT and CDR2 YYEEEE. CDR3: CASSPRGGGGQPQHF. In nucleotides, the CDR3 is TGTGCCAGCAGCCCACGAGGAGGGGGCGGTCAGCCCCAGCATTTT.

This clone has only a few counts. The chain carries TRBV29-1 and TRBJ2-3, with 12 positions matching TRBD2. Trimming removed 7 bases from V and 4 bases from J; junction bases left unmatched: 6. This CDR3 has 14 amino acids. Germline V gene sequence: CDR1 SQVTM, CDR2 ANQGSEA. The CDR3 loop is CSATSSGGADTQYF. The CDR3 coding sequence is TGCAGCGCAACATCTAGCGGGGGGGCAGATACGCAGTATTTT.

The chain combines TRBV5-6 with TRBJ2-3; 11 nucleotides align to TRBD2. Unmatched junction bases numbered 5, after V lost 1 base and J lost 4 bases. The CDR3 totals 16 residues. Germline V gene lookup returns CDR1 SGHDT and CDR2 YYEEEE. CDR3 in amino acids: CASSLRLAGGADTQYF. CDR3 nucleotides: TGTGCCAGCAGCTTGAGGCTAGCGGGAGGCGCAGATACGCAGTATTTT.

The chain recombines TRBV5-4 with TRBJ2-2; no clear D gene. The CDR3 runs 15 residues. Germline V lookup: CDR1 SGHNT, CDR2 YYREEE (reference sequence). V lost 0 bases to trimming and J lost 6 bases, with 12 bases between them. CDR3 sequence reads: CASSLEATAAGELFF. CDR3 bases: TGTGCCAGCAGCTTGGAGGCGACGGCGGCCGGGGAGCTGTTTTTT.

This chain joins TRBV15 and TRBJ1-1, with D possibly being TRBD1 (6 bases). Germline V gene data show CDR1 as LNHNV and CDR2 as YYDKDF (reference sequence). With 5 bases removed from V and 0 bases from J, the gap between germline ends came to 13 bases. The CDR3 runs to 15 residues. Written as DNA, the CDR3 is TGTGCCACCAGCGGAGGTAGGGGGTTGAACACTGAAGCTTTCTTT. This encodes CATSGGRGLNTEAFF. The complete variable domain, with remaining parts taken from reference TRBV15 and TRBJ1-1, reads DAMVIQNPRYQVTQFGKPVTLSCSQTLNHNVMYWYQQKSSQAPKLLFHYYDKDFNNEADTPDNFQSRRPNTSFCFLDIRSPGLGDTAMYLCATSGGRGLNTEAFFGQGTRLTVV.

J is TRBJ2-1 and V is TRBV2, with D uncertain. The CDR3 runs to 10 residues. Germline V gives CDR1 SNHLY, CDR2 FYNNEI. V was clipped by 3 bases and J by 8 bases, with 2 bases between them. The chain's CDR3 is CASSDYEQFF. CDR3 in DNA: TGTGCCAGCAGTGACTATGAGCAGTTCTTC.

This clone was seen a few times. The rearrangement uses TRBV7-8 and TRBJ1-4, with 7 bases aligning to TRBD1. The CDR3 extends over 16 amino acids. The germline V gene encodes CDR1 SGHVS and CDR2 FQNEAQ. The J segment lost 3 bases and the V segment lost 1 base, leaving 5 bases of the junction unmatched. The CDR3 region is CASSLGNRGANEKLFF. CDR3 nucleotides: TGTGCCAGCAGCTTAGGCAACAGGGGCGCTAATGAAAAACTGTTTTTT. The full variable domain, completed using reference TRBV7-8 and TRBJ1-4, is GAGVSQSPRYKVAKRGQDVALRCDPISGHVSLFWYQQALGQGPEFLTYFQNEAQLDKSGLPSDRFFAERPEGSVSTLKIQRTQQEDSAVYLCASSLGNRGANEKLFFGSGTQLSVL.

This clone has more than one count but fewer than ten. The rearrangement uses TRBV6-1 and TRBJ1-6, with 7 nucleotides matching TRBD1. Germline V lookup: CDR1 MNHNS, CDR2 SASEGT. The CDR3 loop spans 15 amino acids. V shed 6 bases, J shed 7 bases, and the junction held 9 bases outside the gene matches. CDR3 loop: CASRISGTANSPLHF. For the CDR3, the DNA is TGTGCCAGCAGGATTTCCGGGACAGCCAATTCACCCCTCCACTTT.

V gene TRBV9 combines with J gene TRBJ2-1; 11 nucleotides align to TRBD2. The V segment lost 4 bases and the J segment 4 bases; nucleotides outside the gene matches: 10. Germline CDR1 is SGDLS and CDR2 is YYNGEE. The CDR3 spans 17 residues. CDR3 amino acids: CASSPRAGTSGYNEQFF. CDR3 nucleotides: TGTGCCAGCAGCCCTCGCGCCGGGACTAGCGGTTACAATGAGCAGTTCTTC.

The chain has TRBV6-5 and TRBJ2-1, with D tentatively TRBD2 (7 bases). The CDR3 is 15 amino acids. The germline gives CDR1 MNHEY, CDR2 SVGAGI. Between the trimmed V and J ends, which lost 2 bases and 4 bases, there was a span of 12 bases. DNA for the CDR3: TGTGCCAGCAGTTACGGGGGGGGGCAATACAATGAGCAGTTCTTC. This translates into CASSYGGGQYNEQFF.

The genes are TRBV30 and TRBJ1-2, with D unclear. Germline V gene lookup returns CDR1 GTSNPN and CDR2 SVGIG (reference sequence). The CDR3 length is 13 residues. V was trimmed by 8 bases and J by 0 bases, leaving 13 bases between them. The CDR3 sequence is CAGESSSNYGYTF. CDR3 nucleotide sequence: TGTGCCGGAGAGAGTTCCTCTAACTATGGCTACACCTTC.

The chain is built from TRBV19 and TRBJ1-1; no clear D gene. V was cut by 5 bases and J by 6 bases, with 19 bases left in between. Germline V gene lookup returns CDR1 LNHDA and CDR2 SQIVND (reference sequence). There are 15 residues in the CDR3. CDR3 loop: CASSGVAIFAPEAFF. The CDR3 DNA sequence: TGTGCCAGTAGTGGTGTGGCCATCTTTGCCCCTGAAGCTTTCTTT.

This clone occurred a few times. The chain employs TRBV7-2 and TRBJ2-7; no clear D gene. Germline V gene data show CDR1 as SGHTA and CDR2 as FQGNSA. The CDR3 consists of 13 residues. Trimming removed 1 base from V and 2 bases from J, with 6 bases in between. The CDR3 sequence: CASSLGSAYEQYF. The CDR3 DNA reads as TGTGCCAGCAGCTTAGGGAGTGCCTACGAGCAGTACTTC.

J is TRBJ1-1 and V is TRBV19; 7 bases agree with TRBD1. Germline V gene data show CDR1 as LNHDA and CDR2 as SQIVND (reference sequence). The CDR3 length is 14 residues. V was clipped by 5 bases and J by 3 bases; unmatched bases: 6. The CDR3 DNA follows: TGTGCCAGTAGTTCCAACAGGGGTCACACTGAAGCTTTCTTT. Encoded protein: CASSSNRGHTEAFF.

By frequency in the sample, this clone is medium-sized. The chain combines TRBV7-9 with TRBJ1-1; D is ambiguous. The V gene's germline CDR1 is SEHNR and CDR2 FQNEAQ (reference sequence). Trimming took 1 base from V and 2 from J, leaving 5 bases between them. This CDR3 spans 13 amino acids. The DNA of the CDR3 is TGTGCCAGCAGCTTAGACAGTAACACTGAAGCTTTCTTT. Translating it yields CASSLDSNTEAFF.

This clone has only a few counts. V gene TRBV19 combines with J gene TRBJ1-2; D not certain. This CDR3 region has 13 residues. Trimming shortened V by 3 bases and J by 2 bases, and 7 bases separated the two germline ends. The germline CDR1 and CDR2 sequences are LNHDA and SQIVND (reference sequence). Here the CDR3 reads CASSIRVNYGYTF. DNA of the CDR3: TGTGCCAGTAGTATTAGAGTAAACTATGGCTACACCTTC.

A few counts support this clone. The CDR3 is CASSLMGQGNTEAFF. CDR3 nucleotides: TGTGCCAGCAGCTTAATGGGACAGGGGAACACTGAAGCTTTCTTT. This chain uses TRBV7-3 with TRBJ1-1; TRBD1 matches 9 bases. This CDR3 region has 15 residues. Germline V gives CDR1 SGHTA, CDR2 FQGTGA. Trimming removed 1 base from V and 1 base from J; junction bases left unmatched: 1.

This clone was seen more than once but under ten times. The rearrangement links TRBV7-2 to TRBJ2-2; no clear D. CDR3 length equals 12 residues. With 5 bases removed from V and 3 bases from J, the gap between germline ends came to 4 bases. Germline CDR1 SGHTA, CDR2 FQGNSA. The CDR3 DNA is TGTGCCAGCAGCCCCGACACCGGGGAGCTGTTTTTT. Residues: CASSPDTGELFF.